This T cell receptor beta chain was sequenced in a study of T cell repertoires in cytomegalovirus infection. Looking at the study overall: Peptides in the study included HLA-C-restricted and HLA-B-restricted CMV epitopes.

As concerns this clonotype: Its cognate antigen is unknown.

MiXCR, applied by TCRdb to the reads, yields one record per CDR3 protein. Of roughly 990,000 distinct CDR3 sequences listed, about a third were seen once; the top ten hold more than 12%. Study findings and constraints: Adding up the frequency of public TCR beta families identified people who carried CMV plus the relevant HLA.

There are 13 residues in the CDR3. V was pared by 5 bases and J by 6 bases, with 13 bases between. The germline gives CDR1 SEHNR, CDR2 FQNEAQ (reference sequence). The chain carries TRBV7-9 and TRBJ1-1, with D possibly matching TRBD1 (6 bases). The starting material was cultured CD8+ T cells from PBMCs, obtained from culture after CMV antigen stimulation. This receptor was obtained from a human donor in good health (CMV status not recorded). Some clones in this sample may be carry-over from other donors' samples. In DNA form, the CDR3 reads TGTGCCAGCAGCAGGAGGGGGTTTCCTGAAGCTTTCTTT. Translating gives CASSRRGFPEAFF.